This T cell receptor (beta chain) was obtained from a study of cytomegalovirus exposure and HLA in healthy donors. General study findings and limits: In a later analysis, TCR beta V- and J-gene trimming was associated with a missense DCLRE1C variant.

Only one count was recorded for this clone. Its antigen is as yet unknown. With 60 Vbeta and 13 Jbeta primers, the PCR was carried out. Using immunoSEQ multiplex PCR, the repertoire was profiled, and TCRdb retains in-frame clones only, with some absent. The data show about 150,000 clones, roughly 72% seen once. V lost 6 bases and J lost 8, with 14 bases in between. The CDR3 sequence is 13 residues long. Germline assignment: CDR1 SGHDT and CDR2 YYEEEE. V is TRBV5-6 and J is TRBJ1-4; tentative D call: TRBD1 (6 bases). Input material: PBMCs. The sequence was obtained from a young man in good health and CMV-seronegative. CDR3 amino acids: CASTNFRGEKLFF. Written as DNA, the CDR3 is TGTGCCAGCACCAACTTCAGGGGAGAAAAACTGTTTTTT.